These 6 T cell receptor beta chains were sequenced from one sample in a study of neurological immune-mediated disorders. Each CDR3 protein is one row after TCRdb ran MiXCR on the 5' RACE reads. This table holds over 55,000 distinct CDR3 sequences, about 10% found once. Specified time point: longitudinal time-point 1 (baseline). Sequenced input: PBMCs. All receptors come from a male donor with HTLV-1-associated myelopathy (HAM/TSP).

This clonotype was detected many times. This chain joins TRBV7-9 and TRBJ2-7; tentative D call: TRBD1 (5 bases). The germline V gene encodes CDR1 SEHNR and CDR2 FQNEAQ (reference sequence). This CDR3 has 16 amino acids. Trimming removed 0 bases from V and 5 bases from J, with 17 bases in between. The CDR3 reads CASSLASAGRSDEQYF. CDR3 nucleotide sequence: TGTGCCAGCAGCTTAGCCTCCGCAGGGCGCTCGGACGAGCAGTACTTC.

Many counts were recorded for this clonotype. The J gene is TRBJ2-5, the V gene TRBV5-6; 7 bases are shared with TRBD2. V lost 0 bases and J lost 5; bases outside the gene matches: 7. The CDR3 extends over 15 amino acids. Germline V lookup: CDR1 SGHDT, CDR2 YYEEEE. For the CDR3, the DNA is TGTGCCAGCAGCTTGGTCGCTAGCGGCCGGGAGACCCAGTACTTC. This codes for CASSLVASGRETQYF.

This clonotype was counted ten times or more. V is TRBV20-1 and J is TRBJ1-6; the D gene is possibly TRBD1 (5 bases). The CDR3 extends over 12 amino acids. V gave up 3 bases and J gave up 7 bases, with 7 bases separating them. Germline CDR1 DFQATT, CDR2 SNEGSKA (reference sequence). CDR3 sequence: CSARSGNSPLHF. For the CDR3, the DNA is TGCAGTGCTAGGTCAGGGAATTCACCCCTCCACTTT.

This clonotype was counted ten times or more. The gene calls are TRBV3-1 and TRBJ2-7; 7 bases match TRBD1. V was clipped by 1 base and J by 4 bases; unmatched bases: 4. Germline V gene data show CDR1 as LGHDT and CDR2 as YNNKEL (reference sequence). CDR3 length: 14 residues. CDR3 protein: CASSQGTGKYEQYF. The CDR3 DNA is TGTGCCAGCAGCCAAGGGACAGGAAAGTACGAGCAGTACTTC.

This clonotype occurred many times. This chain connects TRBV6-5 to TRBJ1-2; D unresolved. V lost 3 bases, J lost 0 bases, and 11 bases lay in between. Per the germline V gene, CDR1 is MNHEY and CDR2 is SVGAGI. The length of the CDR3 is 15 residues. DNA of the CDR3: TGTGCCAGCAGTTATTCCCGCGGAGCTAACTATGGCTACACCTTC. Protein sequence: CASSYSRGANYGYTF.

This clonotype has at least ten counts. This chain connects TRBV3-1 to TRBJ1-3, with D possibly being TRBD1 (5 bases). Trimming shortened V by 2 bases and J by 3 bases, and 14 bases separated the two germline ends. Germline CDR1 LGHDT, CDR2 YNNKEL (reference sequence). The CDR3 has 16 amino acids. The CDR3 nucleotides are TGTGCCAGCAGCCAAAGGACTGGGGCCAGTGGAAACACCATATATTTT. This sequence encodes CASSQRTGASGNTIYF.